The 5 T cell receptor beta chains below all came from one sample that was sequenced in a study of blood T cell repertoires in COVID-19. Some clones are missing from TCRdb's copy, which holds only in-frame ones; the method was immunoSEQ multiplex PCR. The data hold tens of thousands of clones, with around 90% observed a single time. The sequencing sample was made of peripheral blood. All receptors derive from a human donor in a cohort sampled during active COVID-19.

The rearrangement links TRBV10-3 to TRBJ1-2, with a tentative D call TRBD1 (5 bases). The V end was cut by 9 bases, the J end by 5 bases, with 16 bases between. This CDR3 has 13 residues. Germline-derived CDR1 and CDR2 are ENHRY and SYGVKD. CDR3 bases: TGTGCCATTCAGTTCCCGGGGGAGTATGGCTACACCTTC. It specifies CAIQFPGEYGYTF.

This chain connects TRBV3-1 (or the pseudogene TRBV3-2) to TRBJ1-2; D ambiguous. This CDR3 region has 15 residues. From germline, CDR1 is LGHDT and CDR2 YNNKEL (reference sequence). Trimming cost V 2 bases and J 3 bases, with 13 bases left between them. The CDR3 is CASSQRRRRYYGYTF. Here the CDR3 DNA reads TGTGCCAGCAGCCAACGACGCCGGCGGTACTATGGCTACACCTTC.

V is TRBV2 and J is TRBJ1-6; D is uncertain. This CDR3 has 14 amino acids. V lost 4 bases to trimming and J lost 14 bases, with 18 bases between them. The germline gives CDR1 SNHLY, CDR2 FYNNEI. The CDR3 loop reads CASSGSYVRLSLHF. The DNA for the CDR3 is TGTGCCAGCAGTGGATCCTATGTCCGATTGTCCCTCCACTTT.

The chain joins TRBV6-5 to TRBJ1-1, with unresolved D. The germline gives CDR1 MNHEY, CDR2 SVGAGI. The CDR3 contains 12 residues. Trimming cost V 7 bases and J 6 bases, with 12 bases left between them. CDR3 nucleotides: TGTGCCAGCAAGGAGGAGCATTCTGAAGCTTTCTTT. Residues: CASKEEHSEAFF.

V usage is TRBV30 and J usage is TRBJ2-7, with D perhaps matching TRBD1 (6 bases). Germline-derived CDR1 and CDR2 are GTSNPN and SVGIG (reference sequence). V shed 1 base and J shed 6 bases, with 7 bases lying between them. The CDR3 is made up of 11 amino acids. The CDR3 here is CAWSAGAEQYF. The CDR3 nucleotides are TGTGCCTGGAGTGCAGGGGCCGAGCAGTACTTC.